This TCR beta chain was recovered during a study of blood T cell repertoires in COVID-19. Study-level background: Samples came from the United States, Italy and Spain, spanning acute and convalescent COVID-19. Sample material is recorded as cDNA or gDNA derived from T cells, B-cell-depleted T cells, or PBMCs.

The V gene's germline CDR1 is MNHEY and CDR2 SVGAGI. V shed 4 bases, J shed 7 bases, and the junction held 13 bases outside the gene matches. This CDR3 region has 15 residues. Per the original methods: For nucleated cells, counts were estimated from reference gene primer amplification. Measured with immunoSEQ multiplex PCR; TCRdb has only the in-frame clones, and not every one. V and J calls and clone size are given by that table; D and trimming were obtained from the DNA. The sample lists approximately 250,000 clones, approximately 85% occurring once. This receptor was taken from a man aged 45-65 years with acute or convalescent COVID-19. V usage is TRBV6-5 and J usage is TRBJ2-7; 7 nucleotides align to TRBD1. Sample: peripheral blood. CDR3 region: CASSSPNRQGGEQYF. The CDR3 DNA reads TGTGCCAGCAGTTCGCCTAACCGACAGGGCGGGGAGCAGTACTTC.